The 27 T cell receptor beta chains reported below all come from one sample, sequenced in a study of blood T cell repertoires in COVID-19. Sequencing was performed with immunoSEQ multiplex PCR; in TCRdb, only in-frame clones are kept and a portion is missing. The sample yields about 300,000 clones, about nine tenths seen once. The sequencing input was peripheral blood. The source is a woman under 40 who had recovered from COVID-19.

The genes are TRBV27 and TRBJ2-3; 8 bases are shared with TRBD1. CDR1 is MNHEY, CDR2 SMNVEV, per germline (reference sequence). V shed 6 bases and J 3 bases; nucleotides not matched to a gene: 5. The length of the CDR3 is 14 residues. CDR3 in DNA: TGTGCCAGCAGGCCGGGACAGGAGACAGATACGCAGTATTTT. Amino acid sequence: CASRPGQETDTQYF.

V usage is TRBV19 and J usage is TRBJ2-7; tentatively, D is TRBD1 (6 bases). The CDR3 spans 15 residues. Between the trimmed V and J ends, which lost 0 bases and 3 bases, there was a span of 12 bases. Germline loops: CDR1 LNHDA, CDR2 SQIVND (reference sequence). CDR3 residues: CASSIDGQRNYEQYF. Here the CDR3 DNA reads TGTGCCAGTAGTATAGACGGACAGAGAAACTACGAGCAGTACTTC.

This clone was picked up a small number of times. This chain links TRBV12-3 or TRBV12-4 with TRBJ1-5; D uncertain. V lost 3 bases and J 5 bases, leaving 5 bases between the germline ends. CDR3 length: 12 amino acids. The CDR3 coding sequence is TGTGCCAGCAGTTTTCGGGATCAGCCCCAGCATTTT. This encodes CASSFRDQPQHF.

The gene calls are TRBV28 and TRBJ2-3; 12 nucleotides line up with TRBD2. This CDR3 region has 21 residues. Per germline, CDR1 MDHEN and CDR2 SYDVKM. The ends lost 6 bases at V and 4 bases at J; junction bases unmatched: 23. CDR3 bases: TGTGCCAGCAGCATGGACCCAACAGGGTTTCTAGCGGGGGGGCAGGCAGATACGCAGTATTTT. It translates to CASSMDPTGFLAGGQADTQYF.

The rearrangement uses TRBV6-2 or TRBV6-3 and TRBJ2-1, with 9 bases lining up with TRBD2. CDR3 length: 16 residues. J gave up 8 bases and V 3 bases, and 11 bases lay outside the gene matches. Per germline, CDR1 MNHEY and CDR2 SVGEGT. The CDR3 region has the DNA TGTGCCAGCAGTTATGCGGGGCGGGGGGGCCTCGATGAGCAGTTCTTC. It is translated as CASSYAGRGGLDEQFF.

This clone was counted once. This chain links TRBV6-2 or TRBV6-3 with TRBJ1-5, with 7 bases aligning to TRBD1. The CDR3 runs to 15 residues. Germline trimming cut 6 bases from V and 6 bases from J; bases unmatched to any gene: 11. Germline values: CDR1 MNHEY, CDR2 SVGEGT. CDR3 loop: CASSTDRVFGQPQHF. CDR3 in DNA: TGTGCCAGCAGCACCGACAGGGTATTTGGTCAGCCCCAGCATTTT.

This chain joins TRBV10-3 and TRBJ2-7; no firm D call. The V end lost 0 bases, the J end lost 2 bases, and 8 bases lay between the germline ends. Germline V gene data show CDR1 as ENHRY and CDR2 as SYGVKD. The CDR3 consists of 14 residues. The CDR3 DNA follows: TGTGCCATCAGTGAGTCAGTGGCAGCCTACGAGCAGTACTTC. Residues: CAISESVAAYEQYF.

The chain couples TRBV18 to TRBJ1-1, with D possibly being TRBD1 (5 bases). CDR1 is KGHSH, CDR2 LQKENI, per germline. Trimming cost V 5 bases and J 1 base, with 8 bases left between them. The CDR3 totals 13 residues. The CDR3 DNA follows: TGTGCCAGCTCAACGACAGCGAACACTGAAGCTTTCTTT. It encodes CASSTTANTEAFF.

This CDR3 is CASSPLAGLSYGYTF. The CDR3 DNA follows: TGTGCCAGCAGTCCCCTGGCAGGGCTCAGCTATGGCTACACCTTC. This chain uses TRBV6-4 with TRBJ1-2; D is perhaps TRBD1 (5 bases). Germline loops: CDR1 MRHNA, CDR2 SNTAGT. CDR3 length: 15 residues. Trimming took 5 bases from V and 4 from J, leaving 17 bases between them.

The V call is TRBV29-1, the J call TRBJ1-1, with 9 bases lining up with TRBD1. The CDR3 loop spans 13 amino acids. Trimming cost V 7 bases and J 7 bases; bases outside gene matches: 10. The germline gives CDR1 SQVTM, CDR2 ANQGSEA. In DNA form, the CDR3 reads TGCAGCGCACGGACAGGGGCGGGTGATGAAGCTTTCTTT. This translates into CSARTGAGDEAFF. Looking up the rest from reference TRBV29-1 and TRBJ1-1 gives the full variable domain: SAVISQKPSRDICQRGTSLTIQCQVDSQVTMMFWYRQQPGQSLTLIATANQGSEATYESGFVIDKFPISRPNLTFSTLTVSNMSPEDSSIYLCSARTGAGDEAFFGQGTRLTVV.

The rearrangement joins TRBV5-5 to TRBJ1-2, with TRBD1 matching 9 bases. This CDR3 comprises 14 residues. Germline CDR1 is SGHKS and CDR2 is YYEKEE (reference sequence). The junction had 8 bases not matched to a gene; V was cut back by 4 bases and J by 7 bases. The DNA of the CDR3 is TGTGCCAGCAGCCCCTGGACAGGGGAGGGTGGCTACACCTTC. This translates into CASSPWTGEGGYTF.

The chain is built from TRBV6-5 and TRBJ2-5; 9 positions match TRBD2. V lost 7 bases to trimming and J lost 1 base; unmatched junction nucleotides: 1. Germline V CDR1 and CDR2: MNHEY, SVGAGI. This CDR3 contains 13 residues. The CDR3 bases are TGTGCCAGCAAAGCGGGGGGCCAAGAGACCCAGTACTTC. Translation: CASKAGGQETQYF.

The CDR3, as DNA: TGTGCCAGCAGCCAAGGACTAGCGGGGGGGAGGAATGAGCAGTTCTTC. Protein product: CASSQGLAGGRNEQFF. The V call is TRBV4-2, the J call TRBJ2-1; 14 bases are shared with TRBD2. The ends lost 1 base at V and 7 bases at J; junction bases unmatched: 3. The germline gives CDR1 LGHNA, CDR2 YNFKEQ. The CDR3 runs 16 residues.

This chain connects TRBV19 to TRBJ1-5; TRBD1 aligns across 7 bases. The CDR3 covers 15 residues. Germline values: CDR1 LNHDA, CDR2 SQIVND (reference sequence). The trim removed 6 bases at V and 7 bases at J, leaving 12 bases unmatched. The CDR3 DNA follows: TGTGCCAGTAGCCCGACAGGGAATGAGAAACAGCCCCAGCATTTT. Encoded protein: CASSPTGNEKQPQHF.

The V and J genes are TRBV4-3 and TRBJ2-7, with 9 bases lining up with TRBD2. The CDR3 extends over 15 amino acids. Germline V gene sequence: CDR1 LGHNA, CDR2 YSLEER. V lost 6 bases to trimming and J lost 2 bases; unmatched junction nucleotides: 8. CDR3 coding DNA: TGCGCCAGCAGTCGTGCTAGCGGGGAGGCCTACGAGCAGTACTTC. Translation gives CASSRASGEAYEQYF.

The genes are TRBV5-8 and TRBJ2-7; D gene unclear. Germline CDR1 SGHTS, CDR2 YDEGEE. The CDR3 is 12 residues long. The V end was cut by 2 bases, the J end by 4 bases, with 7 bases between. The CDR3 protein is CASSFLGYEQYF. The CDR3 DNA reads TGTGCCAGCAGCTTCCTCGGGTACGAGCAGTACTTC. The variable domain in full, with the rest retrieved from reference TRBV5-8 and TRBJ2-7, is EAGVTQSPTHLIKTRGQQATLRCSPISGHTSVYWYQQALGLGLQFLLWYDEGEERNRGNFPPRFSGRQFPNYSSELNVNALELEDSALYLCASSFLGYEQYFGPGTRLTVT.

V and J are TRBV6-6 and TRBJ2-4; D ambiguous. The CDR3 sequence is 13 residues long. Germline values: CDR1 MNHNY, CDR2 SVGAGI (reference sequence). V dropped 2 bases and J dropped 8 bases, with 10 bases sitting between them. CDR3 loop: CASSYLQVDIQYF. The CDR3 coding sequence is TGTGCCAGCAGTTACCTGCAGGTGGACATTCAGTACTTC.

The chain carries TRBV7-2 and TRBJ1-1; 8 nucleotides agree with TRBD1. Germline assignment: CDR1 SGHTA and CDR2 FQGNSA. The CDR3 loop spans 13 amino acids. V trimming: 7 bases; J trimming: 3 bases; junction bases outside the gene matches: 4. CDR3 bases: TGTGCCAGCAACGACAGGGGTGACACTGAAGCTTTCTTT. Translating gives CASNDRGDTEAFF.

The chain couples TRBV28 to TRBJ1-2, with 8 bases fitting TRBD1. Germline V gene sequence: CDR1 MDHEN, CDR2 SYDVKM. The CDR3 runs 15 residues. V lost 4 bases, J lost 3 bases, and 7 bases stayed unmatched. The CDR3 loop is CASSSRQGRYYGYTF. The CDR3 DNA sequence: TGTGCCAGCAGTTCCCGACAGGGGCGCTACTATGGCTACACCTTC.

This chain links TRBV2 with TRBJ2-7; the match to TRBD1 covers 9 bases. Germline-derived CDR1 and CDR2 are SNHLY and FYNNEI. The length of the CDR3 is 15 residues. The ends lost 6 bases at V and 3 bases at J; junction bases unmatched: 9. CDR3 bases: TGTGCCAGCAGGGGAGGGACAGGGAAGGGCTACGAGCAGTACTTC. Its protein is CASRGGTGKGYEQYF.

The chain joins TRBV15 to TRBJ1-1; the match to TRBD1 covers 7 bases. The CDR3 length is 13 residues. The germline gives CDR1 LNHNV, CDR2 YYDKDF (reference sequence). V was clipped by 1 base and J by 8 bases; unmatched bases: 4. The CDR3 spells CATSRVSGQEAFF. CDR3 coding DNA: TGTGCCACCAGCAGAGTTTCGGGACAGGAAGCTTTCTTT.

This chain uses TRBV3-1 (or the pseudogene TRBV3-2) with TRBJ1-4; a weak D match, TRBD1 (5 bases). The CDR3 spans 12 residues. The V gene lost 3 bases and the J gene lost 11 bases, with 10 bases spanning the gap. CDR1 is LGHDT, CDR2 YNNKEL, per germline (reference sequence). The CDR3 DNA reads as TGTGCCAGCAGCCAGGCAGGGCGGAAACTGTTTTTT. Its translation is CASSQAGRKLFF.

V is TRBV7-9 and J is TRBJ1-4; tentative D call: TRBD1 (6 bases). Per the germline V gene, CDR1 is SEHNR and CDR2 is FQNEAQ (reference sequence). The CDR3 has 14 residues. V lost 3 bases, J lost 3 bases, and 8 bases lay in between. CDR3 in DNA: TGTGCCAGCAGCTTGGACAGAGCTAATGAAAAACTGTTTTTT. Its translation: CASSLDRANEKLFF.

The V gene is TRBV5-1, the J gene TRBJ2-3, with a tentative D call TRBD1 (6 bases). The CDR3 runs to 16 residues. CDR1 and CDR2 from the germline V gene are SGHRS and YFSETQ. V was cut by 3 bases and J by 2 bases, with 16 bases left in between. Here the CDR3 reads CASSSGQTTNTDTQYF. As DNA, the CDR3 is TGCGCCAGCAGCTCGGGACAAACTACCAACACAGATACGCAGTATTTT.

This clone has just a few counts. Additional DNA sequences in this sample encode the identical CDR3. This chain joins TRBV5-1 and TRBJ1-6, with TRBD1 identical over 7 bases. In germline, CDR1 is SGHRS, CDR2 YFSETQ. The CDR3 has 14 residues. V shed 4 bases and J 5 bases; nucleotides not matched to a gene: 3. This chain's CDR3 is CASSRTGDNSPLHF. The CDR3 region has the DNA TGCGCCAGCAGCCGAACAGGGGATAATTCACCCCTCCACTTT.

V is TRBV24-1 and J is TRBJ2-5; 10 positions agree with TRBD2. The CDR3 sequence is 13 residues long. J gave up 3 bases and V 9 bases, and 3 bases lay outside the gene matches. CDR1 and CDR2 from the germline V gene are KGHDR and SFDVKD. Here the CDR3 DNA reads TGTGCCACCCAGCGGGGGGGCGAAGAGACCCAGTACTTC. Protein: CATQRGGEETQYF.

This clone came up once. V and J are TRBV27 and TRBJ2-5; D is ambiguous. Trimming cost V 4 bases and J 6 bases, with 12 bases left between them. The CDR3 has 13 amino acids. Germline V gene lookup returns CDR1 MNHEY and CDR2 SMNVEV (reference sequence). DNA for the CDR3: TGTGCCAGCAGTTATTCGGGTTTTCAGACCCAGTACTTC. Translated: CASSYSGFQTQYF.